The source of this T cell receptor beta chain is a study of brain T cells in children with intractable seizures. Described time point: blood from clinic visit 5 months post-surgery; TSC patient then seizure free. Surgery cases with the highest brain T cell transcript signatures were chosen for sequencing. Study-wide points: Pre-surgery blood may have been undersampled, hiding some clones.

V lost 4 bases and J 3 bases, leaving 17 bases between the germline ends. Germline CDR1 is SGHNT and CDR2 is YYREEE (reference sequence). The CDR3 consists of 15 residues. Clones were read by immunoSEQ multiplex PCR, and TCRdb kept only the in-frame ones, dropping some. Here the sample spans 300,000 to 400,000 clones, about 94% being singletons. Notes on this clone: Its antigen is as yet unknown.

V gene TRBV5-4 combines with J gene TRBJ2-7; D remains ambiguous. The TCR originated in a boy younger than two with tuberous sclerosis and intractable seizures. This sample comprised peripheral blood, obtained less than 6 months after surgery. The CDR3 DNA reads as TGTGCCAGCAGCCCGGATATGGCTACCCTCTACGAGCAGTACTTC. It translates to CASSPDMATLYEQYF.